The 27 T cell receptor beta chains given below trace back to one sample, sequenced in a study of blood T cells in healthy people across ages. The authors ran a second PCR of roughly 6 to 11 cycles using a sample-barcoded 5' primer and a J-beta primer mix. TCRdb redid the calling of the 5' RACE reads with MiXCR, one entry per CDR3 protein. This table holds fewer than 1 million distinct CDR3 sequences, 44% found once. Sequenced sample: blood. The receptors were gathered from a man in his 60s in good health.

The chain joins TRBV27 to TRBJ2-5; no firm D call. The last part of the DNA fits TRBJ2-7 better; the J call may be wrong. CDR3 size: 11 residues. Germline-derived CDR1 and CDR2 are MNHEY and SMNVEV (reference sequence). CDR3: CASRHVGEQYF. DNA of the CDR3: TGTGCCAGCAGACATGTGGGCGAGCAGTACTTC.

The chain has TRBV4-1 and TRBJ2-3; 8 nucleotides match TRBD2. The germline CDR1 and CDR2 sequences are MGHRA and YSYEKL. The CDR3 is made up of 16 amino acids. V lost 1 base to trimming and J lost 2 bases; unmatched junction nucleotides: 5. The CDR3 DNA is TGCGCCAGCAGCCAAGTATCTAGCGGGTCCACAGATACGCAGTATTTT. This gives the protein CASSQVSSGSTDTQYF.

V gene TRBV7-2 combines with J gene TRBJ2-7, with a tentative D call TRBD1 (6 bases). Germline V lookup: CDR1 SGHTA, CDR2 FQGNSA. The ends were cut back, 2 bases at V and 0 bases at J, with 11 bases in the middle. CDR3 length: 15 amino acids. The CDR3 region has the DNA TGTGCCAGCAGCTTATGGACAGCCTCCTCCTACGAGCAGTACTTC. It translates to CASSLWTASSYEQYF.

The chain employs TRBV12-3 or TRBV12-4 and TRBJ2-4; TRBD1 agrees at 7 bases. This CDR3 is built from 16 residues. The J segment lost 3 bases and the V segment lost 7 bases, leaving 12 bases of the junction unmatched. CDR3 region: CASTHKQGSGKNIQYF. For the CDR3, the DNA is TGTGCCAGCACCCACAAACAGGGGTCGGGCAAAAACATTCAGTACTTC.

The chain joins TRBV4-3 to TRBJ2-7; TRBD2 aligns across 8 bases. The CDR3 covers 17 residues. In germline, CDR1 is LGHNA, CDR2 YSLEER. V lost 3 bases to trimming and J lost 2 bases; unmatched junction nucleotides: 12. Written as DNA, the CDR3 is TGCGCCAGCAGCCACCGGGGGGGCGGGTGGCAACCCTACGAGCAGTACTTC. Its translation is CASSHRGGGWQPYEQYF.

This clonotype was counted between two and nine times. The chain couples TRBV27 to TRBJ2-5, with D tentatively TRBD1 (6 bases). Germline V CDR1 and CDR2: MNHEY, SMNVEV (reference sequence). CDR3 length: 16 residues. V was pared by 5 bases and J by 1 base, with 17 bases between. The CDR3 here is CASSTHPGTIQETQYF. CDR3 DNA sequence: TGTGCCAGCAGTACCCATCCCGGGACAATCCAAGAGACCCAGTACTTC.

V and J are TRBV15 and TRBJ2-7; weak D call: TRBD1 (5 bases). The CDR3 contains 16 residues. CDR1 is LNHNV, CDR2 YYDKDF, per germline (reference sequence). The germline V and J ends were trimmed by 0 bases and 3 bases, with 15 bases remaining between them. In nucleotides, the CDR3 is TGTGCCACCAGCAGAGACCAGGGTGGTGGGATCTACGAGCAGTACTTC. Translating gives CATSRDQGGGIYEQYF.

This clonotype was seen many times. DNA for the CDR3: TGTGCCAGCAGTCCCGGGACAGAGTACACAGATACGCAGTATTTT. Amino acids: CASSPGTEYTDTQYF. The chain employs TRBV9 and TRBJ2-3; the match to TRBD1 covers 7 bases. The V segment lost 5 bases and the J segment 2 bases; nucleotides outside the gene matches: 8. Germline V CDR1 and CDR2: SGDLS, YYNGEE. CDR3 length: 15 amino acids.

This chain links TRBV4-1 with TRBJ2-7, with D uncertain. The CDR3 extends over 15 amino acids. Germline V lookup: CDR1 MGHRA, CDR2 YSYEKL. The V end was cut by 6 bases, the J end by 1 base, with 16 bases between. CDR3 amino acids: CASRKTFGRSYEQYF. CDR3 DNA: TGCGCCAGCAGGAAGACCTTCGGCAGATCCTACGAGCAGTACTTC.

The DNA for the CDR3 is TGTGCCATCAGTGAGTCGGAAAGGGTAGCGGGGCAAGAGACCCAGTACTTC. Its translation: CAISESERVAGQETQYF. V gene TRBV10-3 combines with J gene TRBJ2-5; 8 bases are shared with TRBD2. The CDR3 covers 17 residues. Germline values: CDR1 ENHRY, CDR2 SYGVKD. After removal of 0 bases from V and 2 bases from J, the junction contained 8 bases not matched to a gene.

This clonotype has a handful of counts. This chain connects TRBV4-3 to TRBJ2-5, with 7 bases identical to TRBD1. The DNA end favors TRBJ2-7, so the J call may be wrong. The CDR3 loop spans 15 amino acids. The germline V gene has CDR1 LGHNA and CDR2 YSLEER. CDR3 residues: CASSQSPGQPYEQYF. For the CDR3, the DNA is TGCGCCAGCAGCCAATCTCCGGGACAGCCCTACGAGCAGTACTTC.

This clonotype was observed a handful of times. The V gene is TRBV2, the J gene TRBJ2-7; possibly TRBD1 for D (5 bases). The CDR3 is 13 amino acids. V lost 4 bases and J 2 bases, leaving 9 bases between the germline ends. Per germline, CDR1 SNHLY and CDR2 FYNNEI. As DNA, the CDR3 is TGTGCCAGCAGTGTACAGGAACCCTACGAGCAGTACTTC. Its protein product is CASSVQEPYEQYF. The variable domain in full, with the rest retrieved from reference TRBV2 and TRBJ2-7, is EPEVTQTPSHQVTQMGQEVILRCVPISNHLYFYWYRQILGQKVEFLVSFYNNEISEKSEIFDDQFSVERPDGSNFTLKIRSTKLEDSAMYFCASSVQEPYEQYFGPGTRLTVT.

This clonotype was detected a few times. The V and J genes are TRBV6-6 and TRBJ1-1; D is uncertain. Trimming shortened V by 7 bases and J by 4 bases, and 10 bases separated the two germline ends. CDR1 MNHNY and CDR2 SVGAGI come from the germline V gene (reference sequence). CDR3 length: 12 residues. CDR3 sequence (DNA): TGTGCCAGCACCCTAGCGGGCACTGAAGCTTTCTTT. Its protein product is CASTLAGTEAFF.

This sequence joins TRBV28 and TRBJ2-1, with D perhaps given as TRBD1 or TRBD2 (6 bases each). The ends were cut back, 6 bases at V and 10 bases at J, with 31 bases in the middle. The CDR3 loop spans 18 amino acids. Germline-derived CDR1 and CDR2 are MDHEN and SYDVKM. CDR3 sequence: CASRSIHEAGQGIYEQFF. The CDR3 DNA follows: TGTGCCAGCAGATCGATTCACGAGGCGGGGCAGGGGATCTACGAGCAGTTCTTC. The full variable domain, completed using reference TRBV28 and TRBJ2-1, is DVKVTQSSRYLVKRTGEKVFLECVQDMDHENMFWYRQDPGLGLRLIYFSYDVKMKEKGDIPEGYSVSREKKERFSLILESASTNQTSMYLCASRSIHEAGQGIYEQFFGPGTRLTVL.

This clonotype was seen a handful of times. The chain carries TRBV5-1 and TRBJ2-1; D remains ambiguous. Germline V lookup: CDR1 SGHRS, CDR2 YFSETQ. The CDR3 is 13 residues long. Trimming removed 0 bases at V and 4 bases at J, with 5 bases between. CDR3 region: CASSLAQYNEQFF. The CDR3 bases are TGCGCCAGCAGCTTGGCCCAGTACAATGAGCAGTTCTTC.

The chain couples TRBV7-9 to TRBJ2-6; a possible D gene is TRBD1 (6 bases). Between the trimmed V and J ends, which lost 4 bases and 0 bases, there was a span of 13 bases. CDR3 length: 17 residues. Germline-derived CDR1 and CDR2 are SEHNR and FQNEAQ (reference sequence). The CDR3 spells CASSSPRDNSGANVLTF. The CDR3 DNA sequence: TGTGCCAGCAGCTCCCCCCGGGACAACTCTGGGGCCAACGTCCTGACTTTC.

V gene TRBV5-6 combines with J gene TRBJ2-7; the D gene is possibly TRBD2 (6 bases). The germline V gene has CDR1 SGHDT and CDR2 YYEEEE. Trimming removed 0 bases from V and 3 bases from J, with 10 bases in between. The CDR3 covers 14 residues. CDR3 coding DNA: TGTGCCAGCAGCTTGGGTGGGGACTTCTACGAGCAGTACTTC. Translation gives CASSLGGDFYEQYF. Variable domain in full (rest from reference TRBV5-6 and TRBJ2-7): DAGVTQSPTHLIKTRGQQVTLRCSPKSGHDTVSWYQQALGQGPQFIFQYYEEEERQRGNFPDRFSGHQFPNYSSELNVNALLLGDSALYLCASSLGGDFYEQYFGPGTRLTVT.

V and J are TRBV6-2 or TRBV6-3 and TRBJ1-2; the match to TRBD1 covers 10 bases. The CDR3 totals 15 residues. The V and J ends lost 2 bases and 5 bases, in that order; junction bases with no gene match: 5. CDR1 MNHEY and CDR2 SVGEGT come from the germline V gene. The CDR3 region has the DNA TGTGCCAGCAGTTACGATCGACAGGGGGCATATGGCTACACCTTC. Protein: CASSYDRQGAYGYTF.

The chain carries TRBV7-2 and TRBJ2-1, with 12 bases identical to TRBD1. This CDR3 contains 17 residues. Trimming cost V 5 bases and J 4 bases; bases outside gene matches: 9. Germline loops: CDR1 SGHTA, CDR2 FQGNSA. This chain's CDR3 is CASSTGTGGRVYNEQFF. For the CDR3, the DNA is TGTGCCAGCAGCACCGGGACAGGGGGCAGGGTATACAATGAGCAGTTCTTC.

This clonotype was detected ten times or more. This chain links TRBV4-1 with TRBJ2-7; 9 bases fit TRBD1. J was trimmed by 2 bases and V by 4 bases; bases with no gene match: 6. Per the germline V gene, CDR1 is MGHRA and CDR2 is YSYEKL. This CDR3 spans 15 amino acids. CDR3 residues: CASSLKGQGPYEQYF. For the CDR3, the DNA is TGCGCCAGCAGCCTAAAGGGACAGGGCCCCTACGAGCAGTACTTC.

The chain joins TRBV7-2 to TRBJ1-1, with a weak D call TRBD1 (5 bases). Deletions cut 4 bases from V and 1 base from J, with 13 bases between. The CDR3 has 15 residues. The germline CDR1 and CDR2 sequences are SGHTA and FQGNSA. CDR3 loop: CASSSPNGQNTEAFF. The CDR3 DNA follows: TGTGCCAGCAGCTCGCCCAATGGACAGAACACTGAAGCTTTCTTT.

The chain is built from TRBV12-3 or TRBV12-4 and TRBJ2-3; TRBD2 matches at 9 bases. This CDR3 spans 13 amino acids. V gave up 5 bases and J gave up 10 bases; unmatched junction bases: 7. Here the CDR3 DNA reads TGTGCCAGCAGTCCCGTGACTAGCGGTCCGCAGTATTTT. It yields the protein CASSPVTSGPQYF.

The chain recombines TRBV3-1 with TRBJ2-3; 9 bases are a match to TRBD2. The CDR3 totals 16 residues. The germline V gene has CDR1 LGHDT and CDR2 YNNKEL (reference sequence). The V gene end was trimmed by 2 bases and the J gene end by 4 bases; junction bases not matched to a gene: 7. CDR3 loop: CASSQPPSGDADTQYF. In DNA form, the CDR3 reads TGTGCCAGCAGCCAACCTCCTAGCGGGGACGCAGATACGCAGTATTTT.

This clonotype was observed a handful of times. The chain has TRBV20-1 and TRBJ2-2; TRBD1 agrees at 8 bases. Germline assignment: CDR1 DFQATT and CDR2 SNEGSKA (reference sequence). V shed 3 bases and J 6 bases; nucleotides not matched to a gene: 9. The CDR3 contains 15 residues. The CDR3 DNA follows: TGCAGTGCTAGGGACGGGACAGGATTCGCCGGGGAGCTGTTTTTT. Translation gives CSARDGTGFAGELFF.

A few counts support this clonotype. The V call is TRBV28, the J call TRBJ1-6; D may be TRBD1 (5 bases). The V end lost 2 bases, the J end lost 10 bases, and 27 bases lay between the germline ends. This CDR3 contains 19 residues. Per germline, CDR1 MDHEN and CDR2 SYDVKM. CDR3 in amino acids: CASSLMSGIEGYLGSPLHF. CDR3 coding DNA: TGTGCCAGCAGTTTAATGTCGGGGATTGAGGGGTATTTAGGCTCACCCCTCCACTTT.

The J gene is TRBJ2-7, the V gene TRBV4-1; D gene unclear. V was clipped by 5 bases and J by 7 bases, with 21 bases between them. The length of the CDR3 is 15 residues. Germline lookup yields CDR1 MGHRA and CDR2 YSYEKL. CDR3 nucleotides: TGCGCCAGCAGCGCCCCTCTGGCCCGGTACAATGAGCAGTACTTC. It yields the protein CASSAPLARYNEQYF.

The CDR3 bases are TGTGCCAGCAGCCCCCCGGACAGGGATAACTATGGCTACACCTTC. It is translated as CASSPPDRDNYGYTF. The rearrangement uses TRBV5-6 and TRBJ1-2; 8 bases fit TRBD1. The germline gives CDR1 SGHDT, CDR2 YYEEEE. Trimming at V came to 4 bases and at J to 1 base, leaving 6 bases not matched to a gene. The CDR3 has 15 amino acids.